The 14 T cell receptor beta chains below all came from one sample that was sequenced in a study of cytomegalovirus exposure and HLA in healthy donors (dated by TCRdb to about 2017). The library was prepared using the immunoSEQ multiplex PCR assay. A mixture of 60 forward primers for TCR Vbeta segments and 13 reverse primers for TCR Jbeta segments was used in the multiplex PCR. TCRdb provides this immuneACCESS table in a form limited to in-frame rearrangements. Some clones are lacking; in checked studies, under half of them reflect an unresolved V gene, and why the rest are absent is not known. In all, the sample holds roughly 140,000 clones, and 70% to 80% of those were seen once. Together, the top ten hold approximately 5.1% of the sample. The sample consisted of PBMCs. The source is a male donor in good health and CMV-seronegative.

The V gene is TRBV19, the J gene TRBJ1-5; perhaps TRBD1 as D (6 bases). V was pared by 3 bases and J by 6 bases, with 6 bases between. The CDR3 consists of 12 residues. CDR1 LNHDA and CDR2 SQIVND come from the germline V gene (reference sequence). The CDR3 loop is CASSMGAQPQHF. CDR3 nucleotide sequence: TGTGCCAGTAGTATGGGGGCTCAGCCCCAGCATTTT. The full variable domain, completed using reference TRBV19 and TRBJ1-5, is DGGITQSPKYLFRKEGQNVTLSCEQNLNHDAMYWYRQDPGQGLRLIYYSQIVNDFQKGDIAEGYSVSREKKESFPLTVTSAQKNPTAFYLCASSMGAQPQHFGDGTRLSIL.

V usage is TRBV6-5 and J usage is TRBJ1-1; D unclear. V was cut by 0 bases and J by 6 bases, with 14 bases left in between. The CDR3 is 15 amino acids. Germline values: CDR1 MNHEY, CDR2 SVGAGI. The DNA of the CDR3 is TGTGCCAGCAGTTACTCGAATCTCGGAGCCGCTGAAGCTTTCTTT. This codes for CASSYSNLGAAEAFF.

The J gene is TRBJ2-2, the V gene TRBV27; D gene unclear. V gave up 2 bases and J gave up 8 bases, with 12 bases separating them. Looked up from germline, CDR1 is MNHEY and CDR2 is SMNVEV (reference sequence). The CDR3 contains 14 residues. The CDR3: CASSLTRPGGELFF. In nucleotides, the CDR3 is TGTGCCAGCAGTTTAACCCGACCAGGAGGGGAGCTGTTTTTT.

V and J are TRBV29-1 and TRBJ2-1, with 7 bases identical to TRBD1. CDR1 is SQVTM and CDR2 is ANQGSEA in the germline V gene. With V trimmed by 6 bases and J by 6 bases, 11 bases remained unmatched. This CDR3 has 14 amino acids. CDR3 DNA sequence: TGCAGCGTCGGGACAGCGTATCATCTCAATGAGCAGTTCTTC. It is translated as CSVGTAYHLNEQFF.

V and J are TRBV11-2 and TRBJ2-3; 13 bases map to TRBD2. The CDR3 consists of 15 residues. V lost 8 bases to trimming and J lost 1 base; unmatched junction nucleotides: 3. Germline CDR1 reads SGHAT; CDR2 reads FQNNGV. In DNA, the CDR3 is TGTGCCAGCGCAGGGACTAGCGGGGGCACAGATACGCAGTATTTT. The encoded protein is CASAGTSGGTDTQYF. Combining the CDR3 with reference TRBV11-2 and TRBJ2-3 gives the whole variable domain EAGVAQSPRYKIIEKRQSVAFWCNPISGHATLYWYQQILGQGPKLLIQFQNNGVVDDSQLPKDRFSAERLKGVDSTLKIQPAKLEDSAVYLCASAGTSGGTDTQYFGPGTRLTVL.

This rearrangement joins TRBV30 to TRBJ2-2, with no clear D. Germline-derived CDR1 and CDR2 are GTSNPN and SVGIG (reference sequence). The V and J ends lost 2 bases and 6 bases respectively, with 7 bases between them. The CDR3 sequence is 12 residues long. This CDR3 reads CAWSNAAGELFF. In DNA form, the CDR3 reads TGTGCCTGGAGTAACGCGGCCGGGGAGCTGTTTTTT.

The chain is built from TRBV7-2 and TRBJ2-3; no reliable D call. The ends were cut back, 2 bases at V and 5 bases at J, with 8 bases in the middle. The CDR3 is 13 amino acids. Looked up from germline, CDR1 is SGHTA and CDR2 is FQGNSA. CDR3 sequence: CASSLSLLDTQYF. In DNA form, the CDR3 reads TGTGCCAGCAGCTTATCTCTTCTAGATACGCAGTATTTT.

This clone was detected only once. The V call is TRBV7-2, the J call TRBJ2-3; D is ambiguous. The ends were cut back, 2 bases at V and 5 bases at J, with 5 bases in the middle. The CDR3 has 12 amino acids. Germline V gene data show CDR1 as SGHTA and CDR2 as FQGNSA. CDR3 in amino acids: CASSLFGDTQYF. In nucleotides, the CDR3 is TGTGCCAGCAGCTTATTCGGAGATACGCAGTATTTT.

This clone came up a few times. This chain links TRBV11-2 with TRBJ2-1; D may be TRBD2 (6 bases). Germline V lookup: CDR1 SGHAT, CDR2 FQNNGV. The V end was cut by 5 bases, the J end by 0 bases, with 14 bases between. There are 16 residues in the CDR3. The CDR3 sequence is CASSPLRGSSYNEQFF. The CDR3 DNA sequence: TGTGCCAGCAGCCCCCTTCGGGGGAGCTCCTACAATGAGCAGTTCTTC.

In its sample, this clone was seen a few times. The genes are TRBV5-5 and TRBJ2-7, with TRBD1 as a possible D gene (5 bases). The length of the CDR3 is 14 residues. V dropped 2 bases and J dropped 3 bases, with 12 bases sitting between them. Germline V lookup: CDR1 SGHKS, CDR2 YYEKEE (reference sequence). CDR3 loop: CASSLIGANYEQYF. CDR3 DNA sequence: TGTGCCAGCAGCTTAATAGGGGCGAACTACGAGCAGTACTTC.

This chain uses TRBV5-4 with TRBJ1-1; TRBD1 matches at 9 bases. Germline V gene sequence: CDR1 SGHNT, CDR2 YYREEE (reference sequence). V shed 3 bases, J shed 0 bases, and the junction held 0 bases outside the gene matches. CDR3 length: 14 residues. CDR3 protein: CASSWDRVNTEAFF. CDR3 bases: TGTGCCAGCAGCTGGGACAGGGTGAACACTGAAGCTTTCTTT.

CDR3 bases: TGTGCCAGCAGTCAGACCAGGGGAAGGGATCAGCCCCAGCATTTT. This sequence encodes CASSQTRGRDQPQHF. The J gene is TRBJ1-5, the V gene TRBV6-6, with a possible D match to TRBD1 (6 bases). Germline CDR1 and CDR2: MNHNY and SVGAGI (reference sequence). Trimming removed 5 bases at V and 5 bases at J, with 16 bases between. The CDR3 loop spans 15 amino acids.

J is TRBJ2-7 and V is TRBV5-1; 11 bases line up with TRBD1. The CDR3 totals 14 residues. V shed 0 bases and J 5 bases; nucleotides not matched to a gene: 1. Per the germline V gene, CDR1 is SGHRS and CDR2 is YFSETQ. The CDR3 DNA sequence: TGCGCCAGCAGCTTGGGGACAGGGGGCCACGAGCAGTACTTC. Amino acids: CASSLGTGGHEQYF.

The chain uses TRBV29-1 and TRBJ2-1; D may be TRBD1 (6 bases). This CDR3 is built from 14 residues. Germline V gene data show CDR1 as SQVTM and CDR2 as ANQGSEA. The V gene lost 4 bases and the J gene lost 9 bases, with 19 bases spanning the gap. DNA of the CDR3: TGCAGCGTTGTTCCGCAGGGGCGGTTCGGTGAGCAGTTCTTC. Residues: CSVVPQGRFGEQFF.